This entry features one TCR beta chain sequence. Its antigen is not identified. These data are taken from a study of CD8+ T cells in alopecia areata. Points from the study as a whole: Alopecia totalis/universalis scalp especially showed more expanded CD8+ clones than normal scalp.

RNA, once extracted, was reverse transcribed into cDNA for use as the sequencing template. Repertoires were generated with immunoSEQ multiplex PCR, while TCRdb's copy carries only in-frame clones and drops some. The data contain fewer than 100,000 clones, roughly three fifths of them singletons. Treatment defined: oral pan-JAK inhibitor, 5-10 mg twice daily. Researchers gathered lesional scalp punch biopsies and peripheral blood from patients with alopecia areata. V lost 10 bases and J lost 5, with 21 bases in between. The CDR3 totals 14 residues. Per the germline V gene, CDR1 is MGHDK and CDR2 is SYGVNS.

The rearrangement links TRBV25-1 to TRBJ2-7, with D perhaps TRBD2 (5 bases). The source was CD8+ T cells sorted from blood, collected at week 4, from a patient treated with tofacitinib. The clonotype originates from a human donor with alopecia areata. CDR3 sequence: CATQSVHRGDEQYF. The CDR3, as DNA: TGTGCCACCCAGTCGGTTCATCGGGGAGACGAGCAGTACTTC.